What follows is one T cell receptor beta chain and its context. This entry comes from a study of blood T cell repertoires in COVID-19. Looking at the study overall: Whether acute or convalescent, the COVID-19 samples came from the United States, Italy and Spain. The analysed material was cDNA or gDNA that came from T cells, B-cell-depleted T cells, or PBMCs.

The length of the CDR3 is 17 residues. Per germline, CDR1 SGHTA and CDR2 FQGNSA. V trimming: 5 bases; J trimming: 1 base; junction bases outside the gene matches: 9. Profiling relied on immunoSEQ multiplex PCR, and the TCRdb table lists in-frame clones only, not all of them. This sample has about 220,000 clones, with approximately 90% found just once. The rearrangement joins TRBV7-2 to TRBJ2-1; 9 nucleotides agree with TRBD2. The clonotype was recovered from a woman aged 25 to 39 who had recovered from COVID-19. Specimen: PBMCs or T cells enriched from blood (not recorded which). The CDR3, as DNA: TGTGCCAGCAGCCCCCTCCTAGCGGGGCTTTCCTACAATGAGCAGTTCTTC. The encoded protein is CASSPLLAGLSYNEQFF.